This TCR beta chain was captured in a study of cytomegalovirus exposure and HLA in healthy donors. Study outcomes and limitations: In vitro, three CMV-associated chains proved specific for CMV antigens.

The PCR ran on 60 Vbeta and 13 Jbeta primers. TCRdb's table, derived via immunoSEQ multiplex PCR, lists solely in-frame clones and lacks some. Altogether 100,000 to 150,000 clones are present, 60% to 85% being singletons, with the ten largest covering about 3%. CDR1 is SNHLY, CDR2 FYNNEI, per germline. Trimming removed 6 bases at V and 0 bases at J, with 9 bases between. The CDR3 runs to 14 residues. With regard to this clone: Its antigen is undetermined.

At sampling all donors were nominally healthy, likely with unrecorded immune exposures. What was sequenced was PBMCs. This rearrangement joins TRBV2 to TRBJ1-5; a weak D match, TRBD1 (6 bases). The sequence was collected from a woman aged 40 to 55 in good health and CMV-seropositive. CDR3 bases: TGTGCCAGCAGAGGGACAAATAGCAATCAGCCCCAGCATTTT. Amino acid sequence: CASRGTNSNQPQHF.